These T cell receptor beta chains were read from a single sample in a study of identical twins. TCRdb used MiXCR to reprocess the 5' RACE reads, holding one entry per CDR3 protein. The table records some 600,000 distinct CDR3 sequences, roughly 6.6% of them present only once. Separately, the same data were catalogued under a study of yellow fever vaccine responses in identical twins.

The sequenced sample was PBMCs. The receptors come from a woman aged 18 to 35 in good health. Both conserved end residues are part of each CDR3. The order of the fields is D gene, J gene, clone size, V gene, CDR3 DNA, CDR3 protein. The D gene is left open where the match is weak. Where a row states a size, it is once, few, many or the class of an expanded clone; other rows omit it.

- TRBJ2-2 many TRBV12-3/TRBV12-4 TGTGCCAGCAGTTCCTGGGAGGGGGAGCTGTTTTTT CASSSWEGELFF
TRBD1 TRBJ2-7 - TRBV5-1 TGCGCCAGCAGCTCTGGGACAGGGATCAACGAGCAGTACTTC CASSSGTGINEQYF
TRBD1 TRBJ2-4 - TRBV6-1 TGTGCCAGCAGCCCCCAGACAGGGAACATTCAGTACTTC CASSPQTGNIQYF
- TRBJ2-3 many TRBV2 TGTGCCAGCAGTGAAGCGAGTTACAGCACAGATACGCAGTATTTT CASSEASYSTDTQYF
- TRBJ2-1 few TRBV4-1 TGCGCCAGCAGACCCACCGGGACACTTTACAATGAGCAGTTCTTC CASRPTGTLYNEQFF
- TRBJ1-2 many TRBV10-3 TGTGCCATCAGTGAGTCCCGGGACATTAACTATGGCTACACCTTC CAISESRDINYGYTF
- TRBJ1-2 few TRBV5-1 TGCGCCAGCAGCTCAACCCAGGGGTCACGGGAAGGCTACACCTTC CASSSTQGSREGYTF
- TRBJ1-1 many TRBV25-1 TGTGCCAGCAGAGGACATGTGAACACTGAAGCTTTCTTT CASRGHVNTEAFF
- TRBJ1-2 - TRBV20-1 TGCAGTGCTAGTGTTAGGGTCGGCTACACCTTC CSASVRVGYTF
- TRBJ1-5 many TRBV2 TGTGCCAGCGGTCAGCCCCAGCATTTT CASGQPQHF
- TRBJ2-2 few TRBV14 TGTGCCAGCAGCCAACGCTCAGGGTTGTACACCGGGGAGCTGTTTTTT CASSQRSGLYTGELFF
- TRBJ2-7 - TRBV6-1 TGTGCCAGCAGAGCGGACAGTTCCTACGAGCAGTACTTC CASRADSSYEQYF
- TRBJ2-7 few TRBV10-3 TGTGCCATCAGTGAGACGACCGAGATCTACGAGCAGTACTTC CAISETTEIYEQYF
- TRBJ1-4 few TRBV9 TGTGCCAGCAGCGTAGAGGACCATGGGGACGGCGAAAAACTGTTTTTT CASSVEDHGDGEKLFF
- TRBJ1-4 few TRBV12-3/TRBV12-4 TGTGCCAGCAGTTTGACTTCTAATGAAAAACTGTTTTTT CASSLTSNEKLFF
TRBD1 TRBJ2-7 - TRBV5-6 TGTGCCAGCAGCTGGACAGGGGCAATCTCCTACGAGCAGTACTTC CASSWTGAISYEQYF
TRBD2 TRBJ2-5 - TRBV7-9 TGTGCCAGCAGTCCAAGGGCGGGAGTGGTTGAGACCCAGTACTTC CASSPRAGVVETQYF
TRBD1 TRBJ1-3 - TRBV20-1 TGCAGTGCTAGAGATCTGGACAGGGGGAACACCATATATTTT CSARDLDRGNTIYF
- TRBJ1-2 many TRBV12-3/TRBV12-4 TGTGCCAGCAGTCCGAGCATCTATGGCTACACCTTC CASSPSIYGYTF
- TRBJ2-1 - TRBV24-1 TGTGCCACCAGTGAACGTCACAGCTCCTACAATGAGCAGTTCTTC CATSERHSSYNEQFF
TRBD2 TRBJ2-7 - TRBV12-3/TRBV12-4 TGTGCCAGCAGTTTTGGACTAGCGGGAGAGGCGTCCTACGAGCAGTACTTC CASSFGLAGEASYEQYF
TRBD2 TRBJ2-1 few TRBV24-1 TGTGCCACCAGTATACCGGGACTAGCCAATGAGCAGTTCTTC CATSIPGLANEQFF
- TRBJ2-1 few TRBV18 TGTGCCAGCTCCACCCAGGGGGGAAATGAGCAGTTCTTC CASSTQGGNEQFF
- TRBJ2-1 - TRBV24-1 TGTGCCACCAGTGCCCCGGGACAACTCAGCTCCTACAATGAGCAGTTCTTC CATSAPGQLSSYNEQFF
- TRBJ2-2 many TRBV10-2 TGCGCCAGCAGTACCAACGCGATCAGCGGGGAGCTGTTTTTT CASSTNAISGELFF
TRBD1 TRBJ1-4 many TRBV5-1 TGCGCCAGCAGCTTGGGGACAGGGCTTGACAAACTGTTTTTT CASSLGTGLDKLFF
- TRBJ2-1 - TRBV29-1 TGCAGCGTGCAAAGACTGAACAATGAGCAGTTCTTC CSVQRLNNEQFF
- TRBJ2-3 - TRBV3-1 TGTGCCAGCAGCCAACTCGGACACTCTGACACCACAGATACGCAGTATTTT CASSQLGHSDTTDTQYF
TRBD2 TRBJ2-1 few TRBV15 TGTGCCACCGCCGGGCGGGGGGTCTACAATGAGCAGTTCTTC CATAGRGVYNEQFF
- TRBJ1-1 many TRBV4-1 TGCGCCAGCAGCCAATCGACAGGAGAAGCTTTCTTT CASSQSTGEAFF
- TRBJ2-7 few TRBV6-2/TRBV6-3 TGTGCCAGCAGCCCCGACAGTCCCCCTGGGGCTTACGAGCAGTACTTC CASSPDSPPGAYEQYF
- TRBJ2-3 many TRBV5-1 TGCGCCAGCAGGCGGTGGGCCGGGTTGGCAGATACGCAGTATTTT CASRRWAGLADTQYF
TRBD1 TRBJ2-1 many TRBV28 TGTGCCAGCAGTTTCCTGACAGGGGGACGCAATGAGCAGTTCTTC CASSFLTGGRNEQFF
- TRBJ1-6 many TRBV7-6 TGTGCCAGCAGCTTAGGGGGCCCGTATAATTCACCCCTCCACTTT CASSLGGPYNSPLHF
- TRBJ2-7 many TRBV10-3 TGTGCCATCAACGAACCAAGTGGGAGGACTGACGGTGCAAGGGACGAGCAGTACTTC CAINEPSGRTDGARDEQYF
TRBD2 TRBJ2-1 many TRBV12-3/TRBV12-4 TGTGCCAGCACCCTAGCGGGACCCTACAATGAGCAGTTCTTC CASTLAGPYNEQFF
TRBD1 TRBJ2-7 - TRBV6-5 TGTGCCAGCAGTTTGGGACAGAGCTACGGGCAGTACTTC CASSLGQSYGQYF
- TRBJ2-3 many TRBV24-1 TGTGCCACCAGTGATTTCAGTAGCGATGGAACAGATACGCAGTATTTT CATSDFSSDGTDTQYF
- TRBJ1-2 many TRBV29-1 TGCAGCGTTGAAGATTCGGGTTGGGGAGGCTACACCTTC CSVEDSGWGGYTF
- TRBJ2-2 - TRBV6-6 TGTGCCAGCACTTCCTACACCGGGGAGCTGTTTTTT CASTSYTGELFF
TRBD2 TRBJ2-1 - TRBV12-3/TRBV12-4 TGTGCCAGCAGCCCTTGGGCGGGAGGGTACAATGAGCAGTTCTTC CASSPWAGGYNEQFF
- TRBJ1-6 many TRBV15 TGTGCCACCAGCGGGGGGCCGAGATCACCCCTCCACTTT CATSGGPRSPLHF
- TRBJ2-7 many TRBV28 TGTGCCAGCAGTCCCCAAATGTCGGCAGGAGGGCACGAGCAGTACTTC CASSPQMSAGGHEQYF
TRBD2 TRBJ2-3 - TRBV5-1 TGCGCCAGCAGCTTGGGAGTGGCGGGAGTGGCGGATACGCAGTATTTT CASSLGVAGVADTQYF
TRBD1 TRBJ1-6 many TRBV12-3/TRBV12-4 TGTGCCAGCAGTCCTACAGGGGGTAGTTTTGGACCCCTCCACTTT CASSPTGGSFGPLHF
- TRBJ1-3 - TRBV28 TGTGCCAGCAGCCAAGCCTTTGTAGGTCGCCACTCTGGAAACACCATATATTTT CASSQAFVGRHSGNTIYF
- TRBJ1-1 many TRBV3-1 TGTGCCAGCAGCCAAGATAGGGCAGGCGGCACTGAAGCTTTCTTT CASSQDRAGGTEAFF
- TRBJ2-1 - TRBV7-6 TGTGCCAGCAGCTTAGAACAGGGTACCGTGGGAAATGAGCAGTTCTTC CASSLEQGTVGNEQFF
- TRBJ2-5 many TRBV20-1 TGCAGTGCTACTCGGACGGCCCAAGAGACCCAGTACTTC CSATRTAQETQYF
- TRBJ2-2 once TRBV5-1 TGCGCCAGCAGCTTGACAGGGAATGGTGGCACCGGGGAGCTGTTTTTT CASSLTGNGGTGELFF
TRBD1 TRBJ2-1 - TRBV12-3/TRBV12-4 TGTGCCAGCAGATCGACAGGGGAACACAATGAGCAGTTCTTC CASRSTGEHNEQFF
TRBD2 TRBJ2-1 few TRBV3-1 TGTGCCAGCAGCCCAATACTAGCGGGGTTTGGTGGTGAGCAGTTCTTC CASSPILAGFGGEQFF
- TRBJ1-1 - TRBV5-1 TGCGCCAGCAGCTTGGATGGCCAGTCGAACACTGAAGCTTTCTTT CASSLDGQSNTEAFF
- TRBJ1-1 - TRBV12-3/TRBV12-4 TGTGCCAGCAGTTTTAGTGGGACCAACACTGAAGCTTTCTTT CASSFSGTNTEAFF
- TRBJ2-7 few TRBV20-1 TGCAGTGCTAGAGGGGTCCACTACGAGCAGTACTTC CSARGVHYEQYF
TRBD1 TRBJ1-2 - TRBV12-3/TRBV12-4 TGTGCCAGCAGTTTTCGTCGGACAGGCAGGGAGTATGGCTACACCTTC CASSFRRTGREYGYTF
TRBD1 TRBJ2-7 many TRBV12-3/TRBV12-4 TGTGCCAGCAGTTTTGGCACGACAGGGACCTACGTGCAGTACTTC CASSFGTTGTYVQYF
- TRBJ1-4 many TRBV4-1 TGCGCCAGCAGGCCTACACCCGGTGCAACTAATGAAAAACTGTTTTTT CASRPTPGATNEKLFF
- TRBJ1-5 - TRBV2 TGTGCCAGCAGTAGCCAGGGGAAGCAGCCCCAGCATTTT CASSSQGKQPQHF
- TRBJ2-5 - TRBV12-3/TRBV12-4 TGTACCTGCAGTCCGTCTCTAATCTTTGCAGGGTTGCATGCAGAGACCCAGTACTTC CTCSPSLIFAGLHAETQYF